Listed below are T cell receptor beta chains from one sample, sequenced in a study of T-cell memory formation after mild COVID-19. Using its own MiXCR run on the 5' RACE reads, TCRdb lists one record per CDR3 protein. The data contain under 300,000 distinct CDR3 sequences, around 15% of them singletons. The material sequenced was PBMCs or a T cell subset sorted from them (not recorded which). All receptors derive from a young man who had mild COVID-19 (a few samples of this study predate the infection). Cell type and time point are not known. Both conserved end residues are part of each CDR3. A D gene is named only where the DNA matches it firmly. Size tells how often a clone was seen (once, few, many) or the class of an expanded clone, and some rows leave it out.

len: 16
j_gene: TRBJ1-4
d_gene: TRBD1
abundance: .
v_gene: TRBV9
CDR3nt: TGTGCCAGCAGCGAGTCCCCGGACAGGGTTGATGAAAAACTGTTTTTT
CDR3aa: CASSESPDRVDEKLFF

len: 15
j_gene: TRBJ1-6
d_gene: .
abundance: .
v_gene: TRBV7-3
CDR3nt: TGTGCCAGCAGCTTAGGTGCGGGGCAGAATTCACCCCTCCACTTT
CDR3aa: CASSLGAGQNSPLHF

len: 16
j_gene: TRBJ2-5
d_gene: .
abundance: few
v_gene: TRBV5-1
CDR3nt: TGCGCCAGCAGCACCCGGGCCCTGAGGGTCCGCGAGACCCAGTACTTC
CDR3aa: CASSTRALRVRETQYF

len: 16
j_gene: TRBJ2-1
d_gene: TRBD2
abundance: few
v_gene: TRBV7-3
CDR3nt: TGTGCCAGCAGCGCTTATGTGCTAGCGGGGAACAATGAGCAGTTCTTC
CDR3aa: CASSAYVLAGNNEQFF

len: 13
j_gene: TRBJ1-5
d_gene: TRBD1
abundance: .
v_gene: TRBV20-1
CDR3nt: TGCAGTGCTGTGGGGGACAGAAATCAGCCCCAGCATTTT
CDR3aa: CSAVGDRNQPQHF

len: 12
j_gene: TRBJ2-5
d_gene: .
abundance: few
v_gene: TRBV18
CDR3nt: TGTGCCAGCTCACCTCTCGAAGAGACCCAGTACTTC
CDR3aa: CASSPLEETQYF

len: 15
j_gene: TRBJ2-3
d_gene: TRBD1
abundance: .
v_gene: TRBV4-1
CDR3nt: TGCGCCAGCAGAGGGACAGGGAGTTTTGGTTATACGCAGTATTTT
CDR3aa: CASRGTGSFGYTQYF

len: 15
j_gene: TRBJ2-5
d_gene: TRBD1
abundance: few
v_gene: TRBV6-2/TRBV6-3
CDR3nt: TGTGCCAGCAGTCCTGGGACAGGGAACCGGGAGACCCAGTACTTC
CDR3aa: CASSPGTGNRETQYF

len: 13
j_gene: TRBJ1-5
d_gene: .
abundance: few
v_gene: TRBV2
CDR3nt: TGTGCCAGCAGGAGACAGGCTGGTCAGCCCCAGCATTTT
CDR3aa: CASRRQAGQPQHF

len: 15
j_gene: TRBJ2-2
d_gene: .
abundance: many
v_gene: TRBV4-2
CDR3nt: TGTGCCAGCAGCCTGGGAAGCGTGAAGGCCGGGGAGCTGTTTTTT
CDR3aa: CASSLGSVKAGELFF

len: 15
j_gene: TRBJ2-2
d_gene: .
abundance: .
v_gene: TRBV14
CDR3nt: TGTGCCAGCAGCCGAAGACGGGGGAACACCGGGGAGCTGTTTTTT
CDR3aa: CASSRRRGNTGELFF

len: 14
j_gene: TRBJ1-4
d_gene: .
abundance: few
v_gene: TRBV7-9
CDR3nt: TGTGCCAGCAGCTTAGATCCAAGGGCCATAAAACTGTTTTTT
CDR3aa: CASSLDPRAIKLFF

len: 13
j_gene: TRBJ1-1
d_gene: TRBD1
abundance: .
v_gene: TRBV24-1
CDR3nt: TGTGCCACCAGTGAAGCAGGGGGCACTGAAGCTTTCTTT
CDR3aa: CATSEAGGTEAFF

len: 15
j_gene: TRBJ2-1
d_gene: .
abundance: .
v_gene: TRBV5-6
CDR3nt: TGTGCCAGCAGCCGGGACCCAATTGGGTACAATGAGCAGTTCTTC
CDR3aa: CASSRDPIGYNEQFF

len: 10
j_gene: TRBJ1-1
d_gene: .
abundance: few
v_gene: TRBV20-1
CDR3nt: TGCAGTGCTAAAAACACTGAAGCTTTCTTT
CDR3aa: CSAKNTEAFF

len: 14
j_gene: TRBJ2-3
d_gene: .
abundance: many
v_gene: TRBV6-4
CDR3nt: TGTGCCAGCAGTGACGGGGGGGCCTCAGATACGCAGTATTTT
CDR3aa: CASSDGGASDTQYF

len: 16
j_gene: TRBJ1-6
d_gene: TRBD1
abundance: .
v_gene: TRBV7-3
CDR3nt: TGTGCCAGCAGCTTAGGGGGGGGACAGACGAATTCACCCCTCCACTTT
CDR3aa: CASSLGGGQTNSPLHF

len: 12
j_gene: TRBJ2-2
d_gene: .
abundance: many
v_gene: TRBV12-3/TRBV12-4
CDR3nt: TGTGCCAGCAGCCAGGGGTCCGGGGAGCTGTTTTTT
CDR3aa: CASSQGSGELFF

len: 16
j_gene: TRBJ1-5
d_gene: .
abundance: .
v_gene: TRBV4-1
CDR3nt: TGCGCCAGCAGCCAAACGGGGTCGAGGAGCAATCAGCCCCAGCATTTT
CDR3aa: CASSQTGSRSNQPQHF

len: 13
j_gene: TRBJ2-1
d_gene: TRBD1
abundance: few
v_gene: TRBV7-6
CDR3nt: TGTGCCAGCAGCCGTGGGACAGACAATGAGCAGTTCTTC
CDR3aa: CASSRGTDNEQFF

len: 16
j_gene: TRBJ2-2
d_gene: .
abundance: many
v_gene: TRBV7-6
CDR3nt: TGTGCCAGCAGCTTAGCCGGGGCCGGGAACACCGGGGAGCTGTTTTTT
CDR3aa: CASSLAGAGNTGELFF

len: 15
j_gene: TRBJ1-2
d_gene: .
abundance: .
v_gene: TRBV12-5
CDR3nt: TGTGCTAGTGGTTCCCACACCCGGGACAATTATGGCTACACCTTC
CDR3aa: CASGSHTRDNYGYTF

len: 14
j_gene: TRBJ2-1
d_gene: .
abundance: .
v_gene: TRBV4-3
CDR3nt: TGCGCCAGCAGCCAAGAACGAACTTACAATGAGCAGTTCTTC
CDR3aa: CASSQERTYNEQFF

len: 15
j_gene: TRBJ2-7
d_gene: .
abundance: .
v_gene: TRBV7-9
CDR3nt: TGTGCCAGCAGCTTAGCGCTAACGGCTCCTGGCGAGCAGTACTTC
CDR3aa: CASSLALTAPGEQYF

len: 14
j_gene: TRBJ2-1
d_gene: TRBD1
abundance: few
v_gene: TRBV5-1
CDR3nt: TGCGCCAGCAGCTTGGCACAGGGGGGCAATGAGCAGTTCTTC
CDR3aa: CASSLAQGGNEQFF

len: 16
j_gene: TRBJ2-3
d_gene: TRBD1
abundance: .
v_gene: TRBV15
CDR3nt: TGTGCCACCAGCAGAGCCTTGACAGGGGGCACAGATACGCAGTATTTT
CDR3aa: CATSRALTGGTDTQYF

len: 13
j_gene: TRBJ1-2
d_gene: .
abundance: few
v_gene: TRBV7-9
CDR3nt: TGTGCCAGCAGCCGGCTGCCGGGACATGGCTACACCTTC
CDR3aa: CASSRLPGHGYTF

len: 14
j_gene: TRBJ2-1
d_gene: TRBD2
abundance: .
v_gene: TRBV20-1
CDR3nt: TGCAGTGCTAGAAAACTAGCGGGGGCCAATGAGCAGTTCTTC
CDR3aa: CSARKLAGANEQFF

len: 14
j_gene: TRBJ1-1
d_gene: .
abundance: .
v_gene: TRBV5-6
CDR3nt: TGTGCCAGCAGCTCCGCCCACCCCATAAGAGGAGCTTTCTTT
CDR3aa: CASSSAHPIRGAFF

len: 17
j_gene: TRBJ1-4
d_gene: .
abundance: .
v_gene: TRBV3-1
CDR3nt: TGTGCCAGCAGCCAAGACTTGGGGACCGCGAGGGTTGAAAAACTGTTTTTT
CDR3aa: CASSQDLGTARVEKLFF

len: 17
j_gene: TRBJ2-1
d_gene: TRBD2
abundance: many
v_gene: TRBV5-1
CDR3nt: TGCGCCAGCAGCTTGGCCGGTTTAGCGGGAGCGTACAATGAGCAGTTCTTC
CDR3aa: CASSLAGLAGAYNEQFF

len: 13
j_gene: TRBJ2-2
d_gene: .
abundance: few
v_gene: TRBV11-2
CDR3nt: TGTGCCAGCAGCGCGGACAGCACCGGGGAGCTGTTTTTT
CDR3aa: CASSADSTGELFF

len: 14
j_gene: TRBJ1-4
d_gene: .
abundance: .
v_gene: TRBV5-1
CDR3nt: TGCGCCAGCAGATCACCGGACGAAGCAAAGGGACTGTTTTTT
CDR3aa: CASRSPDEAKGLFF

len: 15
j_gene: TRBJ2-1
d_gene: TRBD1
abundance: .
v_gene: TRBV6-5
CDR3nt: TGTGCCAGCAGTTATTCCGGGACAGCCTACAATGAGCAGTTCTTC
CDR3aa: CASSYSGTAYNEQFF

len: 11
j_gene: TRBJ1-2
d_gene: .
abundance: .
v_gene: TRBV12-3/TRBV12-4
CDR3nt: TGTGCCCAAGGCCGTGACTATGGCTACACCTTC
CDR3aa: CAQGRDYGYTF

len: 17
j_gene: TRBJ2-1
d_gene: TRBD1
abundance: few
v_gene: TRBV4-1
CDR3nt: TGCGCCAGCAGCCTAGAGGGGGACAGTAGCTCCTACAATGAGCAGTTCTTC
CDR3aa: CASSLEGDSSSYNEQFF

len: 14
j_gene: TRBJ1-3
d_gene: TRBD1
abundance: .
v_gene: TRBV7-9
CDR3nt: TGTGCCAGCAGCCGGACAGGACTTGGAAACACCATATATTTT
CDR3aa: CASSRTGLGNTIYF

len: 14
j_gene: TRBJ2-1
d_gene: TRBD2
abundance: few
v_gene: TRBV12-3/TRBV12-4
CDR3nt: TGTGCCAGCAGACAAGCGGGGGGGCGTTATGAGCAGTTCTTC
CDR3aa: CASRQAGGRYEQFF

len: 15
j_gene: TRBJ1-6
d_gene: TRBD1
abundance: few
v_gene: TRBV7-9
CDR3nt: TGTGCCAGCAGCCAGGGACAGAGTCATAATTCACCCCTCCACTTT
CDR3aa: CASSQGQSHNSPLHF

len: 12
j_gene: TRBJ1-5
d_gene: .
abundance: .
v_gene: TRBV27
CDR3nt: TGTGCCAGCAGTTTTATAGATCAGCCCCAGCATTTT
CDR3aa: CASSFIDQPQHF

len: 13
j_gene: TRBJ2-3
d_gene: .
abundance: few
v_gene: TRBV27
CDR3nt: TGTGCCAGCAGTTTATTCCAGACAGATACGCAGTATTTT
CDR3aa: CASSLFQTDTQYF

len: 16
j_gene: TRBJ1-1
d_gene: .
abundance: few
v_gene: TRBV12-5
CDR3nt: TGTGCTAGTGCTATGATCGGGAGCTTAGGGTGGACTGAAGCTTTCTTT
CDR3aa: CASAMIGSLGWTEAFF